This T cell receptor (beta chain) is drawn from a study of a mutant IDH1 vaccine in newly diagnosed glioma. Per germline, CDR1 MNHEY and CDR2 SVGAGI. The CDR3 consists of 14 residues. Trimming took off 2 bases at V and 7 bases at J, with 12 bases between the two ends. TCRdb's copy holds only in-frame clones and misses some; the assay was immunoSEQ multiplex PCR. The sample has approximately 43,000 clones, about four fifths seen once; the top ten hold approximately 6.7%. Sample time point: week 23, last vaccination. Every vaccine dose comprised 300 ug of mutant IDH1 20-mer peptide plus topical imiquimod. As to this clone: Its antigen is currently unknown.

The TCR was taken from a woman aged 40 to 49 with glioma. Some clones in this sample may be carry-over from other donors' samples. This chain links TRBV6-5 with TRBJ2-4, with a tentative D call TRBD1 (5 bases). Source: PBMCs, taken from a glioma patient whose treatment included an IDH1 peptide vaccine. CDR3 DNA: TGTGCCAGCAGTTACGGGGCAACGAGGAACATTCAGTACTTC. This gives the protein CASSYGATRNIQYF.